The sample holds many counts of the clone carrying this TCR beta chain. Its antigen is still unknown. Other nucleotide sequences in the sample specify the same CDR3. The CDR3 runs to 14 residues. V was clipped by 5 bases and J by 4 bases, with 17 bases between them. Germline CDR1 DFQATT, CDR2 SNEGSKA (reference sequence). These data belong to a study of metastatic and nonmetastatic thyroid tumors. Overall study: Blood and tumor or nodule tissue repertoires from malignant and benign thyroid patients were compared. Study-level results: Benign nodules reportedly had significantly lower TCR beta diversity than malignant thyroid tumors in blood and tumor.

In the original processing: Clinicopathological groups of papillary thyroid cancer showed CDR3 differences that were used to build a distant-metastasis classifier. TCRdb reassembled clones from the PCR reads with MiXCR. TCRdb's processing, not the authors' own work, is the source of the V and J calls. The sample includes roughly 20,000 clones, about 16% of them seen just once. Before thyroid surgery, none of the patients had received any treatment. Material for sequencing was tumor tissue. This clonotype originated in a female donor with papillary thyroid cancer or a benign thyroid nodule (not recorded which). Some clones in this sample may be carry-over from other donors' samples. This rearrangement joins TRBV20-1 to TRBJ1-2; possibly TRBD1 for D (5 bases). The CDR3, as DNA: TGCAGTGCTGTCCCAGGGTCCGCCTCCTATGGCTACACCTTC. Its translation is CSAVPGSASYGYTF.